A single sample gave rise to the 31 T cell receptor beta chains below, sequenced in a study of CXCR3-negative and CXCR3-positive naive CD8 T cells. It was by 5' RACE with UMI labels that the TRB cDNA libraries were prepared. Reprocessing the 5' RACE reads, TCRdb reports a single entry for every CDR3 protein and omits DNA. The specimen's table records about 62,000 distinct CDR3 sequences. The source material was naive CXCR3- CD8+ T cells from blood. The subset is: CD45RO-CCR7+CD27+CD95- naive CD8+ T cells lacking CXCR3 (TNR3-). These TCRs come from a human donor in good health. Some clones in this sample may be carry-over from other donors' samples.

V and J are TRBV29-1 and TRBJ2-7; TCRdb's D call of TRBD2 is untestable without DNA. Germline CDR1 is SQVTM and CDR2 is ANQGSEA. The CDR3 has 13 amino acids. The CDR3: CSVEGARTYEQYF.

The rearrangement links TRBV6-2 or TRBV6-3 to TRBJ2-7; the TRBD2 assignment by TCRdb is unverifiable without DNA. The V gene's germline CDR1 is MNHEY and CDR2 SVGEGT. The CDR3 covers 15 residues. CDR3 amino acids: CASSYPFSGDYEQYF.

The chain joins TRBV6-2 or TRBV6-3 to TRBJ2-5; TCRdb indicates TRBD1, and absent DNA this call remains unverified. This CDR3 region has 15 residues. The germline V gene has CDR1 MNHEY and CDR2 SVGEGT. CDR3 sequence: CASSYRPGQGAAQYF.

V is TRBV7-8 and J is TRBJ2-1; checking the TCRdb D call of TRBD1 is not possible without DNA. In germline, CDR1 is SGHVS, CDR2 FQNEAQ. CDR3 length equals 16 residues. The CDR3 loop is CASSPGTGISYNEQFF. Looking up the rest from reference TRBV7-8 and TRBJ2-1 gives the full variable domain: GAGVSQSPRYKVAKRGQDVALRCDPISGHVSLFWYQQALGQGPEFLTYFQNEAQLDKSGLPSDRFFAERPEGSVSTLKIQRTQQEDSAVYLCASSPGTGISYNEQFFGPGTRLTVL.

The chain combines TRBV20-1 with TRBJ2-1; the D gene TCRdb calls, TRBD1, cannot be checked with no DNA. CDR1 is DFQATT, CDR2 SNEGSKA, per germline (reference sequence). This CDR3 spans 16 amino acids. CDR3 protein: CSARLSMGQSYNEQFF.

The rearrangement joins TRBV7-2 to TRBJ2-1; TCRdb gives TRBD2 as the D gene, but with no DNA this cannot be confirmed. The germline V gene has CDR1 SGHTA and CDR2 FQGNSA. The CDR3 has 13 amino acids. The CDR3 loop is CASSPGLPREQFF. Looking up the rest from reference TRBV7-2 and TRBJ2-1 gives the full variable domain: GAGVSQSPSNKVTEKGKDVELRCDPISGHTALYWYRQSLGQGLEFLIYFQGNSAPDKSGLPSDRFSAERTGGSVSTLTIQRTQQEDSAVYLCASSPGLPREQFFGPGTRLTVL.

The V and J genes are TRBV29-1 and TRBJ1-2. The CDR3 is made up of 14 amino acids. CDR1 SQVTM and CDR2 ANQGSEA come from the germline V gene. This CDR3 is CSVESGQSGYGYTF.

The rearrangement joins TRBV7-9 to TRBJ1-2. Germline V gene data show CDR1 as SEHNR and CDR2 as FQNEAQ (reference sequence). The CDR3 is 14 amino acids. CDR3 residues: CASSLGDFKIGYTF. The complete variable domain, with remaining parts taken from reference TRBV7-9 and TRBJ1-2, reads DTGVSQNPRHKITKRGQNVTFRCDPISEHNRLYWYRQTLGQGPEFLTYFQNEAQLEKSRLLSDRFSAERPKGSFSTLEIQRTEQGDSAMYLCASSLGDFKIGYTFGSGTRLTVV.

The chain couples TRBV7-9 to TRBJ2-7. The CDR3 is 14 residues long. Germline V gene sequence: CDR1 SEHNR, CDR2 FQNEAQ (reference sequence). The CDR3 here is CASSSRVDAYEQYF.

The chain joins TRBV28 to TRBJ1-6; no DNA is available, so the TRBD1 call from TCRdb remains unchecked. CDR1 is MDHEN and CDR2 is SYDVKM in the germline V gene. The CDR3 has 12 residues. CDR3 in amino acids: CAGPRDRGSLHF. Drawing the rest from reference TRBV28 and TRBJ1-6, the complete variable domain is DVKVTQSSRYLVKRTGEKVFLECVQDMDHENMFWYRQDPGLGLRLIYFSYDVKMKEKGDIPEGYSVSREKKERFSLILESASTNQTSMYLCAGPRDRGSLHFGNGTRLTVT.

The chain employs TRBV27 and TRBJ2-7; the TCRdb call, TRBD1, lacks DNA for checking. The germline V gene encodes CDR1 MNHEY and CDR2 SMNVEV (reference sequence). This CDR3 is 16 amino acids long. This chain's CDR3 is CPSSFKSGTGYYEQYF.

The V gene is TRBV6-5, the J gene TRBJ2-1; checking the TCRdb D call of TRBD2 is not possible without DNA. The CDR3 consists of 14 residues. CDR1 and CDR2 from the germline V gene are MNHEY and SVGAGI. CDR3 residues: CASRIGRGYNEQFF.

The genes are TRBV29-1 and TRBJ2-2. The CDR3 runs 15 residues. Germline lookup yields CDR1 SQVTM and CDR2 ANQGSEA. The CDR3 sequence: CSVEDSTANTGELFF.

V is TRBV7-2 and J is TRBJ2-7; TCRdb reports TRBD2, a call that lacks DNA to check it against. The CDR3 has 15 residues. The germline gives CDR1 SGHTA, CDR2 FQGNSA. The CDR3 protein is CASSSSTWGGYEQYF.

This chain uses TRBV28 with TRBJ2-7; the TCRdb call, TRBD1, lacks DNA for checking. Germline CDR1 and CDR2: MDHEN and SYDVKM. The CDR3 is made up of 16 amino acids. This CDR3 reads CASSLASGQGNHEQYF.

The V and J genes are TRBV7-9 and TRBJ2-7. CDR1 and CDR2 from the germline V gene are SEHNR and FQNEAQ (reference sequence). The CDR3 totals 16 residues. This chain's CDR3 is CASSSDRVFSPYEQYF.

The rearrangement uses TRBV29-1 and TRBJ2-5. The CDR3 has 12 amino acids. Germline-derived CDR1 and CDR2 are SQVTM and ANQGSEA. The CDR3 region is CSVEGERPSVYF.

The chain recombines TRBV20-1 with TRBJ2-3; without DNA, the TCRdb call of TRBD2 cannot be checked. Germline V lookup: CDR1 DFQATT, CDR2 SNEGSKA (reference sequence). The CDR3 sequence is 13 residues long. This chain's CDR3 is CSARSHRADTQYF.

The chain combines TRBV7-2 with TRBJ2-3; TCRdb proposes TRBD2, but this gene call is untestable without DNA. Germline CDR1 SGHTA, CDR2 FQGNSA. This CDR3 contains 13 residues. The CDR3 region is CASSLDPLDTQYF. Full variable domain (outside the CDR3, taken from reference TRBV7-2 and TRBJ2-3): GAGVSQSPSNKVTEKGKDVELRCDPISGHTALYWYRQSLGQGLEFLIYFQGNSAPDKSGLPSDRFSAERTGGSVSTLTIQRTQQEDSAVYLCASSLDPLDTQYFGPGTRLTVL.

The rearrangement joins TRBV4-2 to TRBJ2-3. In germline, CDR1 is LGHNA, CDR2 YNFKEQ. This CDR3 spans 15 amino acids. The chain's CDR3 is CASSLDPSGTDTQYF.

The CDR3 sequence is CASSLAGGLEAFF. The chain combines TRBV5-1 with TRBJ1-1. CDR1 and CDR2 (germline): SGHRS, YFSETQ. This CDR3 is built from 13 residues.

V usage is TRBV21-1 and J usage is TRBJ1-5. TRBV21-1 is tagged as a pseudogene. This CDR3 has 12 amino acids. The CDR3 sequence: CASGIRNQPQHF.

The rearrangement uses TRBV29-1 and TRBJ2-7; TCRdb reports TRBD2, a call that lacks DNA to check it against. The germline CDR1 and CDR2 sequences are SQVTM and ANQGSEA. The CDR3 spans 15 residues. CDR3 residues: CSVVMRARASYEQYF.

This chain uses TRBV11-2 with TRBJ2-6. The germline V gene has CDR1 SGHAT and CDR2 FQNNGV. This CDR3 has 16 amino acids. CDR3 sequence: CASSSFPDSGANVLTF.

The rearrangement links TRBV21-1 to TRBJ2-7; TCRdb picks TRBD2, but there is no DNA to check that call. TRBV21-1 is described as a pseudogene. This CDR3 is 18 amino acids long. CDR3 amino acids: CASSSGTSGSLGNYEQYF.

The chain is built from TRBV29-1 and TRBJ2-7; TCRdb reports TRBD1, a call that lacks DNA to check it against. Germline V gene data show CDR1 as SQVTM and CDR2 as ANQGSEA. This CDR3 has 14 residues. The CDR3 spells CSYTKDRRPYEQYF.

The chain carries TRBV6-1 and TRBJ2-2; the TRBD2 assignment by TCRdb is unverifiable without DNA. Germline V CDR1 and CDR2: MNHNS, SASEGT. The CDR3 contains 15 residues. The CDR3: CASSAAVTNTGELFF.

The CDR3 sequence is CASSQPGVLNYGYTF. The rearrangement uses TRBV7-2 and TRBJ1-2. The CDR3 spans 15 residues. The germline V gene encodes CDR1 SGHTA and CDR2 FQGNSA.

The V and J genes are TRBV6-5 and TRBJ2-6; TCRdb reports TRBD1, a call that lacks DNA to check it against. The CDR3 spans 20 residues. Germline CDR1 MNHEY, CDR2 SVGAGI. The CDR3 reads CASRYGQGDLHVTGANVLTF.

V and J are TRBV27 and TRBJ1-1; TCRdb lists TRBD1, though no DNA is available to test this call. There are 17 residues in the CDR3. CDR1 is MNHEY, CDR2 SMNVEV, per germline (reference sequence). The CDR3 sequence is CASSSQGAIMGDTEAFF.

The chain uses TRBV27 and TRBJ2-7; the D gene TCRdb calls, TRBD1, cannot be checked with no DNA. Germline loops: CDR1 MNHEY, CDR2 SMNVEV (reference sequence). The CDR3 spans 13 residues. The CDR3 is CASSGSGGYEQYF.